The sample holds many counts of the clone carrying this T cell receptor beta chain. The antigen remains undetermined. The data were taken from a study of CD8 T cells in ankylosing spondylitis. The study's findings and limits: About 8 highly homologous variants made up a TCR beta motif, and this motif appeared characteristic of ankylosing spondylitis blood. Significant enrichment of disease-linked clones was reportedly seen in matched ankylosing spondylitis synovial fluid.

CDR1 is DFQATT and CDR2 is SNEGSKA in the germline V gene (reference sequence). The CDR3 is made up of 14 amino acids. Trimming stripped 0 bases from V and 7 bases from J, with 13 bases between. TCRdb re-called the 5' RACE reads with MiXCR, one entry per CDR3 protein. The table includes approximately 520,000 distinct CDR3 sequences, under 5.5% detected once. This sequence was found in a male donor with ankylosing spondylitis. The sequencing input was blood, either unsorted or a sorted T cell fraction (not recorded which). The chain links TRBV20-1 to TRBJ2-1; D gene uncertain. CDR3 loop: CSARDPPRENEQFF. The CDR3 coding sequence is TGCAGTGCTAGAGATCCCCCGAGAGAGAATGAGCAGTTCTTC.